The source of this TCR beta chain is a study of cytomegalovirus exposure and HLA in healthy donors (dated 2017 in TCRdb). Background for the entire study: According to an earlier analysis of several hundred of the donors, some 180 million T cells yielded 117 million unique TCR beta sequences and about 280 Gb of sequence data. HLA typing included class I and class II loci at four-digit resolution. Roughly five DR-DQ haplotypes were handled as single units for association and clustering because linkage in the cohort was strong. In a later genetic analysis, genome-wide SNP genotypes for about 55% of the roughly 670 donors were used, and that subset was treated as a discovery cohort. Typing coverage varied by locus: roughly 620-640 donors for A, B, C, DRB1 and DQB1; approximately 500 for DQA1; approximately 570 for DPA1; more than 450 for DPB1. An earlier analysis of 587 of the donors used high-throughput TCR beta sequencing to judge whether each TCR beta V gene segment behaved as functional or pseudogenic. Among the approximately 420 genotyped donors, roughly 80% belonged to the genetic ancestry cluster associated with self-reported Caucasian donors. Across under 500 genotyped donors of the cohort, an average of approximately 240,000 unique TCR beta nucleotide sequences per donor were sequenced, and 15% to 20% of those sequences were non-productive. A separate validation cohort of approximately 120 different subjects was used in addition to the roughly 670-subject first cohort. An early release that covered more than 550 HLA-typed donors contained approximately 300 gigabases of sequencing data and 85 million to 100 million unique TCR sequences. The study profiled the T cell repertoires of 500 to 800 subjects by immunosequencing and related them to cytomegalovirus serostatus. To study patterns of TCR occurrence, a later analysis re-analyzed previously published TCR beta repertoires from just over 650 donors and added high-resolution HLA genotyping. The aim of the study was to test whether cataloging public T cell receptors could identify signatures of past pathogen exposure. Rather than drawing on any new phenotypic data, the later analysis identified candidate immune exposures from TCR beta sequences and the way those sequences occurred across donors. High-throughput TCR immunosequencing, statistical association of individual TCRs with disease status, and machine learning were combined to predict cytomegalovirus infection status. Alongside the repertoire data, information on donor age, sex, ethnicity and CMV serostatus was compiled. Every repertoire in the discovery cohort had been generated on one and the same sequencing platform. What the study reported, not specific to this receptor: Compared with equally common non-associated chains, HLA-associated TCR beta chains in a later analysis were more clonally expanded and had lower generation probabilities. An earlier analysis of approximately 530 of the donors showed that most TCR beta V segments appeared in productive rearrangements either about 87% or about 30% of the time, which broadly matched IMGT annotations. Presence/absence analyses assumed roughly uniform sequencing depth across donors, an assumption that may not hold. Specific HLA alleles were associated with 16,951 TCR beta sequences at a false discovery rate of 0.05 in a later analysis. When HLA alleles, especially DR and DQ, strongly co-occurred, TCR associations were difficult to assign to individual alleles. A total of fewer than 200 TCR beta chains were listed by the study as associated with cytomegalovirus. An association between a missense DCLRE1C variant and V-gene and J-gene trimming of TCR beta chains was found in a later genetic analysis and replicated in an independent cohort. In both the original and validation cohorts, the classifier was reported to diagnose cytomegalovirus status with high specificity and sensitivity. The authors suggested that the approach could potentially be generalized to other disease states and immunological phenotypes. A later analysis found that most CMV-associated TCR beta chains appeared HLA-restricted, with HLA associations seemingly driven largely by CMV exposure. According to a later analysis, TCR association rates differed among HLA loci, with DRB1 alleles showing the most associated TCRs and HLA-C alleles showing the fewest. HLA typing was unavailable for some donors at each locus, so association tests used only the typed subset. Most TCR sequences were seen in very few donors, while some public TCRs were found in many individuals. Over 15 rarely observed V segments, including chromosome 9 orphons, were excluded from the earlier analysis of about 600 of the donors because counts were too low. The only immune exposure information available for the cohort was CMV serostatus. According to a later genetic analysis, donors in an Asian-associated ancestry cluster had fewer N-insertions in productive TCRs than the approximately 690-donor mean. Because the 87-base-pair reads could not distinguish some IMGT-functional V segments, including TRBV6-2 and TRBV6-3, those segments were excluded. A further reported finding was that TCR beta sequences accurately predicted the HLA-A and HLA-B alleles for most subjects in the first cohort. Correlated functional status among segregating V segments might reflect linkage disequilibrium, but an unknown experimental factor could not be ruled out. A few of the identified cytomegalovirus-associated TCR beta chains were confirmed in vitro to be specific for cytomegalovirus antigens. The sequencing pipeline was judged likely to have produced a cluster of highly shared sequence variants as a technical artifact. In a later analysis, several top co-occurrence clusters were reported to appear linked to parvovirus B19, influenza, CMV and Epstein-Barr virus. The cohort was sequenced for TCR beta chains only, and without alpha or paired-chain data the features that could be detected were limited.

On this clone itself: Its specific antigen is unknown. No qualities accompany the bases; no much larger clone lies one base away.

Libraries were prepared through the immunoSEQ multiplex PCR assay. For the multiplex PCR, a mixture combining 60 forward primers for TCR Vbeta segments and 13 reverse primers for TCR Jbeta segments was used. The CDR3 region of rearranged TCR beta genes was amplified from genomic DNA with a multiplex PCR assay. The amplified TCR beta libraries were sequenced on the Illumina HiSeq System as 87-base-pair reads. The published analysis was carried out like this. A later analysis counted some 80 million unique TCR beta chains across the 670 or so repertoires, and roughly 11 million of these chains were shared by at least two donors. To remove PCR and sequencing errors, raw reads were error-corrected and collapsed into unique sequences using a nearest-neighbor algorithm that merged closely related sequences. To assign V, D and J gene segments, CDR3 sequences were aligned to IMGT reference sequences. For a sequence to be retained, at least a six-nucleotide match to both a V gene segment and a J gene segment was required. Rearrangements were classified as productive when the CDR3 lacked stop codons and remained in frame with V and J, and all other rearrangements were classified as non-productive. Following IMGT convention, CDR3 was defined as the stretch from the second conserved V-encoded cysteine to the conserved J-encoded phenylalanine. In an earlier analysis of 587 of the donors, sequences lacking an unambiguous match to a single V gene segment were excluded. An earlier analysis of over 450 of the donors classified V segments as functional when productive rearrangements were above 56.7% and as segregating when the standard deviation between donors was above 5%. A statistical classification framework was built to diagnose cytomegalovirus status from the catalog of TCR beta chain sequences. A later analysis assigned V and J genes by comparing TCR nucleotide sequences with IMGT/GENE-DB human TR gene sequences. In a later analysis, CDR3 sequences and most-parsimonious VDJ recombination scenarios were assigned using the TCRdist pipeline. A later analysis defined each TCR beta chain by its CDR3 amino acid sequence plus V-gene family, and excluded reads lacking a unique V-gene family. A later analysis removed 600 or so highly shared, low-generation-probability nucleotide sequences to deal with suspected cross-contamination and a sequencing artifact. A later analysis calculated a clonal expansion index for each public chain from normalized within-repertoire ranks of inferred template counts. In a later analysis, generation probabilities were computed using a VDJ recombination model fitted to out-of-frame rearrangements, and the results were checked against IGoR. In a later analysis, hypergeometric tests were used to score TCR-TCR, TCR-HLA and TCR-CMV co-occurrence, with a repertoire-size bias correction applied to TCR pairs. A later analysis estimated false discovery rates by permuting HLA or CMV assignments 20 times. In a later analysis, co-occurring TCRs were grouped with DBSCAN, and TCRdist sequence similarity was added when clustering was performed within HLA-allele-positive subsets. Repertoires with fewer than 30,000 or more than 120,000 public chains were left out of co-occurrence clustering, as were roughly five repertoires with anomalous nucleotide sharing. In TCRdb, the immuneACCESS table is reduced to in-frame sequences with V and J assigned. These tables do not hold every clone; where another copy was compared, an unresolved V gene accounts for under half, and the others remain unexplained. V and J calls and clone size are copied from that table; D and trimming were computed from the DNA. This sample is represented by under 200,000 clones; over 75% of them were singletons. Around 0.46% of the sample belongs to the ten largest clones.

From the cysteine up to the phenylalanine, the CDR3 has a length of 14 residues. Here the CDR3 DNA is all that survives: 42 bases in frame from base 1. The cohort was made up of around 720 healthy bone marrow donors. At the time of sampling, every cohort member was nominally healthy, though immune exposures that went unrecorded were likely present. The donor tested CMV seronegative, placing the donor among the 350 or so seronegative members of the cohort. Each donor provided a peripheral blood sample, and peripheral blood mononuclear cells were used for TCR beta sequencing. The Qiagen DNeasy Blood Extraction Kit was used to extract genomic DNA from the blood cell samples.

This receptor was obtained from a woman aged 50 to 65 in good health and CMV-seronegative. The specimen sequenced was PBMCs. Here the chain combines TRBV21-1 and TRBJ2-3; the table gives TRBD2 as D, unverified against the DNA. TRBV21-1 represents a pseudogene. CDR3 reads: CASSKCPPVDTQYF. The DNA sequence reads TGTGCCAGCAGCAAATGCCCTCCGGTGGATACGCAGTATTTT.